What follows are 16 T cell receptor beta chains derived from one specimen sequenced in a study of shared clonotypes between healthy human individuals. Here immunoSEQ multiplex PCR was the method, and the copy in TCRdb shows in-frame clones only, minus some. The sample shows about 330,000 clones, approximately 79% of them seen only once. What was sequenced was memory CD4+ T cells sorted from blood. Documented subset: CD45RA-negative fraction. The receptors derive from a man under 40 in good health.

This clone was picked up a small number of times. The V and J genes are TRBV5-1 and TRBJ1-2; no clear D. CDR3 length: 15 residues. Deletions cut 5 bases from V and 0 bases from J, with 14 bases between. The germline gives CDR1 SGHRS, CDR2 YFSETQ. The CDR3 nucleotides read TGCGCCAGCAGGGCGGGGTTCGATACTAACTATGGCTACACCTTC. Its protein is CASRAGFDTNYGYTF.

The V call is TRBV10-2, the J call TRBJ2-2; 7 positions agree with TRBD1. The CDR3 runs to 14 residues. V dropped 10 bases and J dropped 4; count of bases not matched to a gene: 9. Germline CDR1 WSHSY, CDR2 SAAADI. The CDR3 DNA is TGCGCCACTACAGGGGTAATAGGCACCGGGGAGCTGTTTTTT. It codes for CATTGVIGTGELFF.

This sequence joins TRBV5-6 and TRBJ1-2; D is uncertain. Germline CDR1 reads SGHDT; CDR2 reads YYEEEE. The V and J ends lost 4 bases and 1 base respectively, with 11 bases between them. This CDR3 spans 14 amino acids. The CDR3 spells CASSREPVNYGYTF. As DNA, the CDR3 is TGTGCCAGCAGCCGGGAGCCGGTTAACTATGGCTACACCTTC.

The gene calls are TRBV11-2 and TRBJ2-7; the match to TRBD2 covers 14 bases. In germline, CDR1 is SGHAT, CDR2 FQNNGV. With 6 bases clipped from V and 3 bases from J, the junction kept 10 bases outside the gene matches. CDR3 length: 17 residues. The chain's CDR3 is CASRTPGLAGEGYEQYF. The CDR3 bases are TGTGCCAGCAGAACACCGGGACTAGCGGGAGAAGGCTACGAGCAGTACTTC.

This clone was observed a few times. The chain recombines TRBV5-6 with TRBJ2-7; D is perhaps TRBD2 (6 bases). Germline V CDR1 and CDR2: SGHDT, YYEEEE. V lost 0 bases, J lost 3 bases, and 10 bases lay in between. This CDR3 region has 14 residues. CDR3: CASSLAGTRYEQYF. The CDR3 DNA follows: TGTGCCAGCAGCTTGGCCGGGACTCGCTACGAGCAGTACTTC.

The rearrangement links TRBV7-9 to TRBJ2-3; a weak D match, TRBD2 (6 bases). Germline loops: CDR1 SEHNR, CDR2 FQNEAQ (reference sequence). The CDR3 extends over 15 amino acids. Trimming left V 5 bases short and J 0 bases short, with 12 bases between. As DNA, the CDR3 is TGTGCCAGCAGCCGGGGACGGGGGAGCACAGATACGCAGTATTTT. It translates to CASSRGRGSTDTQYF.

The chain combines TRBV29-1 with TRBJ2-7; the D gene is possibly TRBD1 (6 bases). From germline, CDR1 is SQVTM and CDR2 ANQGSEA. Trimming took 5 bases from V and 2 from J, leaving 10 bases between them. The CDR3 covers 12 residues. CDR3 bases: TGCAGCGTTAAGGACAGCGCCTACGAGCAGTACTTC. This encodes CSVKDSAYEQYF.

This clone turned up a few times. The rearrangement uses TRBV9 and TRBJ2-1, with a tentative D call TRBD2 (5 bases). V was clipped by 4 bases and J by 8 bases, with 13 bases between them. Germline V lookup: CDR1 SGDLS, CDR2 YYNGEE. CDR3 size: 13 residues. The CDR3 reads CASSPHTGDEQFF. The CDR3 DNA follows: TGTGCCAGCAGCCCACACACCGGGGATGAGCAGTTCTTC.

The V gene is TRBV2, the J gene TRBJ2-2, with D uncertain. CDR1 is SNHLY, CDR2 FYNNEI, per germline. The CDR3 spans 13 residues. V was trimmed by 5 bases and J by 5 bases, leaving 9 bases between them. CDR3 DNA sequence: TGTGCCAGCAGTCGGCTAGGTACCGGGGAGCTGTTTTTT. Translating it yields CASSRLGTGELFF. The full variable domain, with the rest looked up from reference TRBV2 and TRBJ2-2, is EPEVTQTPSHQVTQMGQEVILRCVPISNHLYFYWYRQILGQKVEFLVSFYNNEISEKSEIFDDQFSVERPDGSNFTLKIRSTKLEDSAMYFCASSRLGTGELFFGEGSRLTVL.

The rearrangement links TRBV4-1 to TRBJ2-7; a weak D match, TRBD2 (6 bases). This CDR3 spans 15 amino acids. The germline gives CDR1 MGHRA, CDR2 YSYEKL. The germline V and J ends were trimmed by 2 bases and 1 base, with 12 bases remaining between them. In DNA form, the CDR3 reads TGCGCCAGCAGCCAACTCGGGAGAAGGTCCTACGAGCAGTACTTC. Translating it yields CASSQLGRRSYEQYF.

The chain uses TRBV14 and TRBJ2-2, with D possibly matching TRBD2 (5 bases). From germline, CDR1 is SGHDN and CDR2 FVKESK. The germline V and J ends were trimmed by 5 bases and 4 bases, with 11 bases remaining between them. This CDR3 is built from 14 residues. CDR3 residues: CASSAKSGTGELFF. CDR3 bases: TGTGCCAGCAGCGCAAAAAGCGGCACCGGGGAGCTGTTTTTT. The full variable domain, rest sourced from reference TRBV14 and TRBJ2-2, is EAGVTQFPSHSVIEKGQTVTLRCDPISGHDNLYWYRRVMGKEIKFLLHFVKESKQDESGMPNNRFLAERTGGTYSTLKVQPAELEDSGVYFCASSAKSGTGELFFGEGSRLTVL.

This chain joins TRBV29-1 and TRBJ2-7; D gene uncertain. Trimming left V 4 bases short and J 5 bases short, with 6 bases between. This CDR3 has 10 amino acids. Germline CDR1 and CDR2: SQVTM and ANQGSEA. This chain's CDR3 is CSVGWDEQYF. Here the CDR3 DNA reads TGCAGCGTTGGATGGGACGAGCAGTACTTC.

This clone was observed a few times. The CDR3: CASSRTTEHTGELFF. As DNA, the CDR3 is TGTGCCAGCAGCCGAACGACTGAGCACACCGGGGAGCTGTTTTTT. The chain joins TRBV28 to TRBJ2-2; D ambiguous. Per the germline V gene, CDR1 is MDHEN and CDR2 is SYDVKM. The V gene lost 6 bases and the J gene lost 3 bases, with 14 bases spanning the gap. This CDR3 contains 15 residues. The full variable domain, completed using reference TRBV28 and TRBJ2-2, is DVKVTQSSRYLVKRTGEKVFLECVQDMDHENMFWYRQDPGLGLRLIYFSYDVKMKEKGDIPEGYSVSREKKERFSLILESASTNQTSMYLCASSRTTEHTGELFFGEGSRLTVL.

This clone was seen a few times. The CDR3 spells CASSLGDRDPRTGELFF. The CDR3 DNA is TGTGCCAGCAGCTTGGGGGACAGGGACCCTAGAACCGGGGAGCTGTTTTTT. This chain connects TRBV5-6 to TRBJ2-2; 9 bases are a match to TRBD1. Germline assignment: CDR1 SGHDT and CDR2 YYEEEE. CDR3 size: 17 residues. The J segment lost 5 bases and the V segment lost 0 bases, leaving 8 bases of the junction unmatched.

The V gene is TRBV20-1, the J gene TRBJ1-3; D not certain. V shed 5 bases and J shed 3 bases, with 5 bases lying between them. This CDR3 contains 11 residues. The V gene's germline CDR1 is DFQATT and CDR2 SNEGSKA (reference sequence). The CDR3 sequence: CSAEDGNTIYF. In DNA, the CDR3 is TGCAGTGCTGAGGATGGAAACACCATATATTTT.

V and J are TRBV5-6 and TRBJ1-2; TRBD1 matches 10 bases. This CDR3 region has 13 residues. Losses at the gene ends were 4 bases for V and 8 bases for J; bases not matched to a gene: 5. CDR1 and CDR2 (germline): SGHDT, YYEEEE. The CDR3 protein is CASSPGQGVGYTF. The CDR3 DNA sequence: TGTGCCAGCAGCCCAGGACAGGGGGTAGGCTACACCTTC.